Listed below are T cell receptor beta chains from one sample, sequenced in a study of cytomegalovirus exposure and HLA in healthy donors. The method was immunoSEQ multiplex PCR; TCRdb's version includes in-frame clones alone and lacks a portion of them. Across around 160,000 clones, the top ten clones capture under 2% of the sample. Sequenced: PBMCs. These receptors were obtained from a woman aged 50 to 60 in good health and CMV-seronegative. Both conserved end residues are part of each CDR3. The D gene is left open where the match is weak.

V	J	D	length	DNA	CDR3
TRBV12-5	TRBJ2-2	NA	16	TGTGCTAGTGGTTTGGTAAGTGGCCAATCCACCGGGGAGCTGTTTTTT	CASGLVSGQSTGELFF
TRBV5-4	TRBJ2-7	TRBD2	15	TGTGCCAGCAGGGACCCTAGCGGGAGCTCCTACGAGCAGTACTTC	CASRDPSGSSYEQYF
TRBV5-6	TRBJ1-2	NA	15	TGTGCCAGCACCATCCTCCCCGGGGAGCACTATGGCTACACCTTC	CASTILPGEHYGYTF
TRBV11-1	TRBJ2-1	TRBD1	18	TGTGCCAGCAGCTTAGCGCGGTGGGGGACAGGGGGGAGCAATGAGCAGTTCTTC	CASSLARWGTGGSNEQFF
TRBV5-1	TRBJ1-1	NA	14	TGCGCCAGCAGCTTGGCCGGGTGGAACACTGAAGCTTTCTTT	CASSLAGWNTEAFF
TRBV7-3	TRBJ2-7	TRBD1	15	TGTGCCAGCAGCCCGACAGGGGGTTTCACCTACGAGCAGTACTTC	CASSPTGGFTYEQYF
TRBV6-1	TRBJ2-1	NA	14	TGTGCCAGCAGTGGGACAGCCAGAGACAATGAGCAGTTCTTC	CASSGTARDNEQFF
TRBV5-6	TRBJ1-2	NA	15	TGTGCCAGCAGCTTGAGGGGCAGGGCTCCGGTAGGCTACACCTTC	CASSLRGRAPVGYTF
TRBV9	TRBJ2-3	NA	14	TGTGCCAGCAGCGCCCACAGAACCACAGATACGCAGTATTTT	CASSAHRTTDTQYF
TRBV4-1	TRBJ1-2	NA	13	TGCGCCAGCAGCCTGACACCGACCTATGGCTACACCTTC	CASSLTPTYGYTF
TRBV10-3	TRBJ2-7	TRBD1	17	TGTGCCATCAGTGGACCGGGACAGGTGAAGAGCGCCTACGAGCAGTACTTC	CAISGPGQVKSAYEQYF
TRBV5-1	TRBJ1-1	NA	15	TGCGCCAGCAGCTTGGCCTGGGGCGTGAACACTGAAGCTTTCTTT	CASSLAWGVNTEAFF
TRBV10-1	TRBJ1-4	NA	14	TGCGCCACCCCATCAAGGGGCCGTAATGAAAAACTGTTTTTT	CATPSRGRNEKLFF
TRBV5-1	TRBJ2-3	NA	15	TGCGCCAGCAGTCAGCAGAGCGGACGCACAGATACGCAGTATTTT	CASSQQSGRTDTQYF
TRBV7-6	TRBJ2-3	NA	15	TGTGCCAGCAGCTTAGCAACAGGACAAGCAGATACGCAGTATTTT	CASSLATGQADTQYF
TRBV2	TRBJ2-3	TRBD2	15	TGTGCCAGCAGTCCTAGACTAGCGGGGGATCATACGCAGTATTTT	CASSPRLAGDHTQYF
TRBV28	TRBJ1-5	NA	12	TGTGCCAGCAGCGGGCAGGGCGCGGCCCAGCATTTT	CASSGQGAAQHF
TRBV2	TRBJ1-6	TRBD1	13	TGTGCCAGCAGGACAGGGGGCAGCTCACCCCTCCACTTT	CASRTGGSSPLHF
TRBV29-1	TRBJ1-3	TRBD1	14	TGCAGCGTTGAAAACAGGGGCTCTGGAAACACCATATATTTT	CSVENRGSGNTIYF
TRBV11-2	TRBJ2-7	NA	13	TGTGCCAGCAGCTCGAACAGGGCCTACGAGCAGTACTTC	CASSSNRAYEQYF